Below, 28 T cell receptor beta chains from the same sample are listed, as sequenced in a study of tumor-infiltrating lymphocytes in localized non-small cell lung cancer. Produced via immunoSEQ multiplex PCR; TCRdb's table is partial and in-frame only. Of just over 14,000 clones in the sample, 81% are singletons; the top ten hold roughly 2.7%. Sequencing was performed on lung tumor tissue. The receptors were sampled from a human donor with non-small cell lung cancer.

V is TRBV9 and J is TRBJ1-1; 8 positions match TRBD1. The germline V gene encodes CDR1 SGDLS and CDR2 YYNGEE. J was trimmed by 6 bases and V by 7 bases; bases with no gene match: 11. The CDR3 sequence is 14 residues long. CDR3 DNA sequence: TGTGCCAGCTCTGAGGGCCAGGGGGCGGCTGAAGCTTTCTTT. Translated, it gives CASSEGQGAAEAFF.

The chain joins TRBV6-6 to TRBJ2-7; tentatively, D is TRBD1 (5 bases). V lost 6 bases to trimming and J lost 7 bases, with 19 bases between them. Germline V gives CDR1 MNHNY, CDR2 SVGAGI (reference sequence). The CDR3 spans 14 residues. Here the CDR3 reads CASRQTGAPIEQYF. CDR3 in DNA: TGTGCCAGCAGACAAACAGGTGCCCCTATAGAGCAGTACTTC.

The CDR3 reads CASSIPIRGFGEKLFF. CDR3 coding DNA: TGTGCCAGTAGTATCCCCATCAGGGGTTTCGGCGAAAAACTGTTTTTT. This chain connects TRBV19 to TRBJ1-4; a possible D gene is TRBD1 (6 bases). Germline CDR1 LNHDA, CDR2 SQIVND (reference sequence). Trimming pared 3 bases from V and 8 bases from J, leaving 19 bases between. The CDR3 length is 16 residues. Variable domain in full (rest from reference TRBV19 and TRBJ1-4): DGGITQSPKYLFRKEGQNVTLSCEQNLNHDAMYWYRQDPGQGLRLIYYSQIVNDFQKGDIAEGYSVSREKKESFPLTVTSAQKNPTAFYLCASSIPIRGFGEKLFFGSGTQLSVL.

The chain recombines TRBV5-1 with TRBJ2-5; D not certain. CDR1 and CDR2 (germline): SGHRS, YFSETQ. Trimming removed 0 bases at V and 2 bases at J, with 8 bases between. The CDR3 runs to 14 residues. CDR3 residues: CASSLAGIQETQYF. Here the CDR3 DNA reads TGCGCCAGCAGCTTGGCTGGTATACAAGAGACCCAGTACTTC.

This chain connects TRBV7-8 to TRBJ1-2; D possibly corresponds to TRBD1 (5 bases). The CDR3 is 13 residues long. Germline-derived CDR1 and CDR2 are SGHVS and FQNEAQ. Trimming stripped 4 bases from V and 4 bases from J, with 10 bases between. The CDR3 nucleotides are TGTGCCAGCAGCTCCAGGGAGGGCTATGGCTACACCTTC. Its protein is CASSSREGYGYTF. Together with reference TRBV7-8 and TRBJ1-2, the CDR3 gives the full variable domain: GAGVSQSPRYKVAKRGQDVALRCDPISGHVSLFWYQQALGQGPEFLTYFQNEAQLDKSGLPSDRFFAERPEGSVSTLKIQRTQQEDSAVYLCASSSREGYGYTFGSGTRLTVV.

V gene TRBV7-2 combines with J gene TRBJ2-2; D tentatively reads TRBD1 or TRBD2 (5 bases each). Trimming stripped 4 bases from V and 6 bases from J, with 24 bases between. This CDR3 is 18 amino acids long. Per the germline V gene, CDR1 is SGHTA and CDR2 is FQGNSA. DNA for the CDR3: TGTGCCAGCAGCTGGGGTGCTTTGGCGAGGGGAAGGTCCGGGGAGCTGTTTTTT. Protein: CASSWGALARGRSGELFF.

V is TRBV5-5 and J is TRBJ1-4; 9 positions match TRBD1. Germline V CDR1 and CDR2: SGHKS, YYEKEE (reference sequence). There are 13 residues in the CDR3. Trimming at V came to 9 bases and at J to 6 bases, leaving 6 bases not matched to a gene. The CDR3 DNA is TGTGCCAAGCGACAGGGGGAACATGAAAAACTGTTTTTT. Amino acid sequence: CAKRQGEHEKLFF.

V is TRBV20-1 and J is TRBJ2-1, with D hard to call. The CDR3 totals 11 residues. CDR1 and CDR2 from the germline V gene are DFQATT and SNEGSKA (reference sequence). Trimming removed 4 bases from V and 4 bases from J, with 5 bases in between. CDR3 bases: TGCAGTGCTACTACGTACAATGAGCAGTTCTTC. The encoded protein is CSATTYNEQFF.

This chain connects TRBV7-8 to TRBJ2-7, with 7 bases aligning to TRBD2. This CDR3 is built from 16 residues. The junction had 9 bases not matched to a gene; V was cut back by 1 base and J by 3 bases. Germline CDR1 reads SGHVS; CDR2 reads FQNEAQ. The CDR3 spells CASSLELRLAIYEQYF. The CDR3 DNA reads as TGTGCCAGCAGCTTAGAGTTGAGACTAGCTATCTACGAGCAGTACTTC.

The count of this clone is one. The CDR3 protein is CASSRYLGATNEKLFF. The CDR3 DNA follows: TGCGCCAGCAGCCGATACTTGGGTGCAACTAATGAAAAACTGTTTTTT. J is TRBJ1-4 and V is TRBV4-3; D call uncertain. This CDR3 contains 16 residues. Per germline, CDR1 LGHNA and CDR2 YSLEER. Trimming removed 4 bases from V and 0 bases from J, with 12 bases in between.

This clone was seen more than once but under ten times. V gene TRBV15 combines with J gene TRBJ2-4; either TRBD1 or TRBD2 may supply D (7 bases each). The V end lost 1 base, the J end lost 0 bases, and 22 bases lay between the germline ends. Germline CDR1 reads LNHNV; CDR2 reads YYDKDF (reference sequence). The CDR3 is 20 amino acids. The CDR3 DNA reads as TGTGCCACCAGCAGAGTTCAGGGCCCAGGGGGGGGCCTAGCCAAAAACATTCAGTACTTC. It is translated as CATSRVQGPGGGLAKNIQYF.

The V and J genes are TRBV10-1 and TRBJ2-7; 7 nucleotides match TRBD2. Trimming at V came to 5 bases and at J to 1 base, leaving 8 bases not matched to a gene. Germline values: CDR1 WNHNN, CDR2 SYGVQD (reference sequence). The CDR3 extends over 15 amino acids. The DNA for the CDR3 is TGCGCCAGCAGTTCCAGCGGGACTCCTTCCTACGAGCAGTACTTC. It codes for CASSSSGTPSYEQYF.

This clone was seen a handful of times. V usage is TRBV28 and J usage is TRBJ1-2, with TRBD1 matching over 7 bases. With 0 bases clipped from V and 0 bases from J, the junction kept 4 bases outside the gene matches. Germline V gene data show CDR1 as MDHEN and CDR2 as SYDVKM. The length of the CDR3 is 16 residues. In DNA, the CDR3 is TGTGCCAGCAGTTTATGGCACAGGGGAACTAACTATGGCTACACCTTC. Protein product: CASSLWHRGTNYGYTF.

J is TRBJ1-4 and V is TRBV7-6; 8 bases match TRBD1. The germline V gene has CDR1 SGHVS and CDR2 FNYEAQ. V lost 5 bases and J lost 4; bases outside the gene matches: 3. This CDR3 is 14 amino acids long. In DNA, the CDR3 is TGTGCCAGCAGCCCCAGGGGGCATAATGAAAAACTGTTTTTT. It yields the protein CASSPRGHNEKLFF.

This clone was counted a few times. The rearrangement uses TRBV19 and TRBJ1-1, with 7 bases lining up with TRBD1. Losses at the gene ends were 5 bases for V and 5 bases for J; bases not matched to a gene: 11. The CDR3 has 15 amino acids. CDR1 and CDR2 from the germline V gene are LNHDA and SQIVND (reference sequence). CDR3 in DNA: TGTGCCAGTAGTTGGCCCGGGCAGGGGGAGACTGAAGCTTTCTTT. This sequence encodes CASSWPGQGETEAFF.

The chain employs TRBV5-6 and TRBJ2-5, with TRBD2 identical over 11 bases. The trim removed 4 bases at V and 3 bases at J, leaving 5 bases unmatched. Germline V gene data show CDR1 as SGHDT and CDR2 as YYEEEE. This CDR3 has 15 amino acids. CDR3 nucleotide sequence: TGTGCCAGCAGCCTGACTAGCGGGGCTAAAGAGACCCAGTACTTC. As protein: CASSLTSGAKETQYF.

The V call is TRBV21-1, the J call TRBJ1-4; the DNA was not compared with TRBD1, the D call given in the table. TRBV21-1 is classified as a pseudogene. The CDR3 is made up of 17 amino acids. The CDR3 reads CASSAPGQGVLNEKLFF. CDR3 in DNA: TGTGCCAGCAGCGCTCCGGGACAGGGGGTCCTTAATGAAAAACTGTTTTTT.

For the CDR3, the DNA is TGTGCCAGCAGCCATAACCAACCTGGGGCCAACGTCCTGACTTTC. Translating gives CASSHNQPGANVLTF. V is TRBV2 and J is TRBJ2-6; unclear D gene. Trimming cost V 6 bases and J 2 bases, with 11 bases left between them. Germline V gene lookup returns CDR1 SNHLY and CDR2 FYNNEI. The CDR3 has 15 amino acids.

The chain recombines TRBV19 with TRBJ2-7, with D possibly being TRBD1 (6 bases). There are 14 residues in the CDR3. Germline lookup yields CDR1 LNHDA and CDR2 SQIVND (reference sequence). Trimming took off 6 bases at V and 0 bases at J, with 12 bases between the two ends. The chain's CDR3 is CASRSRQASYEQYF. The CDR3 coding sequence is TGTGCCAGTAGGTCTAGACAGGCCTCCTACGAGCAGTACTTC.

The chain links TRBV19 to TRBJ1-2; D perhaps matches TRBD1 (5 bases). This CDR3 region has 12 residues. Trimming pared 7 bases from V and 8 bases from J, leaving 14 bases between. The V gene's germline CDR1 is LNHDA and CDR2 SQIVND (reference sequence). The CDR3 is CASTSGVSGYTF. The CDR3 DNA is TGTGCCAGTACCTCGGGGGTTTCAGGCTACACCTTC.

The chain joins TRBV19 to TRBJ1-3; TRBD1 matches at 7 bases. Germline V gene lookup returns CDR1 LNHDA and CDR2 SQIVND (reference sequence). This CDR3 is 14 amino acids long. Trimming removed 4 bases from V and 2 bases from J; junction bases left unmatched: 2. In nucleotides, the CDR3 is TGTGCCAGTAGTACTGGGACAGCTGGAAACACCATATATTTT. Encoded protein: CASSTGTAGNTIYF. Complete variable domain (other parts from reference TRBV19 and TRBJ1-3): DGGITQSPKYLFRKEGQNVTLSCEQNLNHDAMYWYRQDPGQGLRLIYYSQIVNDFQKGDIAEGYSVSREKKESFPLTVTSAQKNPTAFYLCASSTGTAGNTIYFGEGSWLTVV.

V and J are TRBV10-3 and TRBJ2-1; tentative D call: TRBD2 (5 bases). V was trimmed by 4 bases and J by 6 bases, leaving 16 bases between them. The germline V gene encodes CDR1 ENHRY and CDR2 SYGVKD. The CDR3 is made up of 15 amino acids. The CDR3 DNA follows: TGTGCCATCAGTGGCGTCGGGAAAACTGGCAATGAGCAGTTCTTC. The encoded protein is CAISGVGKTGNEQFF.

This clone was found once. CDR3 loop: CASSLEPPGQGAYEQYF. For the CDR3, the DNA is TGCGCCAGCAGCTTGGAGCCCCCAGGACAGGGGGCCTACGAGCAGTACTTC. The chain joins TRBV5-1 to TRBJ2-7; 10 bases fit TRBD1. The junction had 8 bases not matched to a gene; V was cut back by 0 bases and J by 2 bases. CDR1 SGHRS and CDR2 YFSETQ come from the germline V gene. The CDR3 runs 17 residues.

The chain uses TRBV11-3 and TRBJ1-2; 9 bases line up with TRBD1. Germline-derived CDR1 and CDR2 are SGHNT and YENEEA. CDR3 length equals 16 residues. Trimming took 5 bases from V and 0 from J; bases not matched to a gene: 7. DNA for the CDR3: TGTGCCAGCAGCCCGAGAGGACAGGGGCCTAACTATGGCTACACCTTC. Protein: CASSPRGQGPNYGYTF. The variable domain in full, completed from reference TRBV11-3 and TRBJ1-2, reads EAGVVQSPRYKIIEKKQPVAFWCNPISGHNTLYWYLQNLGQGPELLIRYENEEAVDDSQLPKDRFSAERLKGVDSTLKIQPAELGDSAVYLCASSPRGQGPNYGYTFGSGTRLTVV.

This clone was counted once. The rearrangement links TRBV30 to TRBJ1-1; 8 bases agree with TRBD1. The CDR3 sequence is 13 residues long. Germline values: CDR1 GTSNPN, CDR2 SVGIG (reference sequence). J gave up 7 bases and V 3 bases, and 7 bases lay outside the gene matches. The CDR3 spells CAWSFGDRREAFF. The CDR3 nucleotides are TGTGCCTGGAGCTTCGGGGACAGGCGTGAAGCTTTCTTT.

V is TRBV28 and J is TRBJ2-5; D is perhaps TRBD2 (7 bases). Germline-derived CDR1 and CDR2 are MDHEN and SYDVKM. Trimming took off 7 bases at V and 4 bases at J, with 16 bases between the two ends. The CDR3 has 14 amino acids. The CDR3 loop is CASTGAGARETQYF. The CDR3 bases are TGTGCCAGCACTGGGGCGGGGGCAAGAGAGACCCAGTACTTC.

The chain employs TRBV11-3 and TRBJ2-3; the match to TRBD1 covers 8 bases. The V segment lost 5 bases and the J segment 2 bases; nucleotides outside the gene matches: 9. This CDR3 contains 16 residues. Germline CDR1 and CDR2: SGHNT and YENEEA. The CDR3 DNA sequence: TGTGCCAGCAGCCGGGACAGGCGGACCCTCACAGATACGCAGTATTTT. It yields the protein CASSRDRRTLTDTQYF.

The V and J genes are TRBV30 and TRBJ1-5; TRBD1 might be the D (6 bases). The CDR3 length is 15 residues. Germline V gene sequence: CDR1 GTSNPN, CDR2 SVGIG (reference sequence). V gave up 0 bases and J gave up 3 bases, with 12 bases separating them. The CDR3 reads CAWSVQQGINQPQHF. In nucleotides, the CDR3 is TGTGCCTGGAGTGTACAACAGGGAATCAATCAGCCCCAGCATTTT.